The entry below describes one T cell receptor beta chain. The CDR3 covers 13 residues. Trimming took 3 bases from V and 0 from J, leaving 5 bases between them. CDR1 and CDR2 from the germline V gene are SGHDN and FVKESK. Original processing methods: Counts of nucleated cells, estimated from reference gene primer amplification, were obtained. The assay was immunoSEQ multiplex PCR, and TCRdb's table has in-frame clones only and misses some. V, J and clone size reflect that table, while D and trimming were determined from the DNA. The table records around 180,000 clones, about 82% of them present only once. The data were obtained in a study of blood T cell repertoires in COVID-19. Recovered participants had two consecutive negative NP/OP PCR tests, healthcare professional clearance, or symptom resolution.

The sequenced sample consisted of PBMCs or T cells enriched from blood (not recorded which). The V and J genes are TRBV14 and TRBJ1-2; no clear D. This TCR was recovered from a woman aged 25 to 39 who had recovered from COVID-19. DNA of the CDR3: TGTGCCAGCAGCCAGAGTGCTAACTATGGCTACACCTTC. Protein sequence: CASSQSANYGYTF.